This T cell receptor (beta chain) originates from a study of T-cell reconstitution after alpha-beta-depleted transplantation in children. Preparation of the TCRbeta library was carried out with unique molecular identifiers. TCRdb independently ran MiXCR on the PCR reads; one entry per CDR3 protein. Seen here are some 200,000 distinct CDR3 sequences, about 9.2% observed once, and the top ten hold about 6.2%. The CDR3 has 15 amino acids. The germline V gene has CDR1 KGHSH and CDR2 LQKENI. V gave up 2 bases and J gave up 1 base, with 9 bases separating them. This sequence originates from a human donor who donated a stem cell graft to a child with acute lymphoblastic leukemia. The sample in question was PBMCs from the stem cell graft donor, obtained from the stem cell graft. The chain couples TRBV18 to TRBJ1-5, with D unclear. The CDR3: CASSPLGDSNQPQHF. The CDR3 nucleotides are TGTGCCAGCTCACCATTAGGCGACAGCAATCAGCCCCAGCATTTT.